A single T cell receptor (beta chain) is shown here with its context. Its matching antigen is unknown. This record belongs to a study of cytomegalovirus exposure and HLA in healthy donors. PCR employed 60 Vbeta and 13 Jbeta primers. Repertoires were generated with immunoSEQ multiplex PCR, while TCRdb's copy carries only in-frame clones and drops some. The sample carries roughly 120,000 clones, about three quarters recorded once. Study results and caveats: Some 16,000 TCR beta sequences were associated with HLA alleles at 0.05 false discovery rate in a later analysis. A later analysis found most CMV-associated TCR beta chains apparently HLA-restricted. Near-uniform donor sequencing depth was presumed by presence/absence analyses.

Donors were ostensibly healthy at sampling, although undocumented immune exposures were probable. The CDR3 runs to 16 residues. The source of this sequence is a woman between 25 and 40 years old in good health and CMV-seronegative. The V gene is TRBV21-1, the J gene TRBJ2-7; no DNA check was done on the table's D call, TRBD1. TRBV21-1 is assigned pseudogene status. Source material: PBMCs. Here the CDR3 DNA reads TGTGCCAGCAGCAAACAGGGGATTAGGGCAGCCTACGAGCAGTACTTC. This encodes CASSKQGIRAAYEQYF.